This T cell receptor (beta chain) stems from a study of human T cells and chemical hapten exposure. This CDR3 has 15 residues. Per the germline V gene, CDR1 is MDHEN and CDR2 is SYDVKM. V lost 3 bases and J lost 0, with 12 bases in between. Using its own MiXCR run on the RACE reads, TCRdb lists one record per CDR3 protein. The sample records approximately 320,000 distinct CDR3 sequences, 4.5% to 7% being singletons. In its sample, this clonotype was seen many times. Time point described: pre-sensitization, week 0. Treatment described: therapeutic diphenylcyclopropenone sensitization with weekly scalp DPC. Donors, patients with alopecia ranging from 18 to 70 years old and judged suitable for DPC, provided samples.

Specimen: whole blood, collected in connection with sensitization to the hapten diphenylcyclopropenone (DPC). The TCR was taken from a young woman with alopecia areata. Some clones in this sample may be carry-over from other donors' samples. This chain links TRBV28 with TRBJ2-7; D is uncertain. The CDR3 region is CASSLGGPSSYEQYF. CDR3 nucleotide sequence: TGTGCCAGCAGTTTGGGCGGTCCTAGCTCCTACGAGCAGTACTTC.